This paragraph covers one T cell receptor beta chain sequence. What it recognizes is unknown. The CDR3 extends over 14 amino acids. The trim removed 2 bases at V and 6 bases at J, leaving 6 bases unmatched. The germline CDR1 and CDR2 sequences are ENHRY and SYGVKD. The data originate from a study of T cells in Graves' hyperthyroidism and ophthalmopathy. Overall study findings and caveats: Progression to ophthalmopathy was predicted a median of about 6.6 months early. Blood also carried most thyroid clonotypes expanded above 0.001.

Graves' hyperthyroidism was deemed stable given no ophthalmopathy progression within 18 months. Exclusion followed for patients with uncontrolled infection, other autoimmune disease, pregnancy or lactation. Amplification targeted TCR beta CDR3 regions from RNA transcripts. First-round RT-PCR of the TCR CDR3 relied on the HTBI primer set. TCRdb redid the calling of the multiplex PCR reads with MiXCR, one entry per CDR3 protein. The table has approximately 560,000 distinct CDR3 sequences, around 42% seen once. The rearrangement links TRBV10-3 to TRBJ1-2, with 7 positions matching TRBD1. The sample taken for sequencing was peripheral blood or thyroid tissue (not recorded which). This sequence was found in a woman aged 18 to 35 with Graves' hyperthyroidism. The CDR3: CAISEEQGIHGYTF. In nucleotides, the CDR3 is TGTGCCATCAGTGAGGAACAGGGGATCCATGGCTACACCTTC.